The rows below give T cell receptor beta chains drawn from one sample of a study of beta chain features in type 1 diabetes. Generated by immunoSEQ multiplex PCR, the TCRdb table keeps only in-frame clones and is missing some. This sample carries about 120,000 clones, 16% of them seen once, and the ten largest clones take less than 3%. The sample was central memory CD4+ T cells from blood. All receptors derive from a man in his thirties or forties with type 1 diabetes. Each CDR3 is given with its conserved first and last residue. The order of the fields is CDR3 protein, CDR3 DNA, J gene, clone size, V gene, D gene. A D gene is named only where the DNA matches it firmly. Size is omitted from some rows. Given values are once, few, many or a class for expanded clones.

CDR3aa: CAWSGPDRSDNSPLHF
CDR3nt: TGTGCCTGGAGTGGTCCCGACAGATCCGATAATTCACCCCTCCACTTT
j_gene: TRBJ1-6
abundance: -
v_gene: TRBV30
d_gene: -

CDR3aa: CAISESWGGNSYNEQFF
CDR3nt: TGTGCCATCAGTGAGTCGTGGGGGGGAAATTCCTACAATGAGCAGTTCTTC
j_gene: TRBJ2-1
abundance: few
v_gene: TRBV10-3
d_gene: TRBD2

CDR3aa: CASFGGGTDTQYF
CDR3nt: TGTGCCAGCTTCGGCGGGGGCACAGATACGCAGTATTTT
j_gene: TRBJ2-3
abundance: -
v_gene: TRBV6-1
d_gene: -

CDR3aa: CASSMTGESADTQYF
CDR3nt: TGTGCCAGCAGCATGACAGGGGAGAGCGCAGATACGCAGTATTTT
j_gene: TRBJ2-3
abundance: -
v_gene: TRBV11-2
d_gene: TRBD1

CDR3aa: CASSPLTSGGALAKNIQYF
CDR3nt: TGTGCCAGCAGCCCCTTGACTAGCGGGGGGGCACTAGCCAAAAACATTCAGTACTTC
j_gene: TRBJ2-4
abundance: few
v_gene: TRBV7-8
d_gene: TRBD2

CDR3aa: CASNLQVNYGYTF
CDR3nt: TGTGCCAGCAACCTACAGGTGAACTATGGCTACACCTTC
j_gene: TRBJ1-2
abundance: -
v_gene: TRBV2
d_gene: -

CDR3aa: CASSPKQDGNYGYTF
CDR3nt: TGTGCCAGCTCACCGAAACAGGACGGTAACTATGGCTACACCTTC
j_gene: TRBJ1-2
abundance: few
v_gene: TRBV18
d_gene: -

CDR3aa: CASSLASSLETQYF
CDR3nt: TGTGCCAGCAGCTTAGCCTCGTCACTAGAGACCCAGTACTTC
j_gene: TRBJ2-5
abundance: -
v_gene: TRBV7-2
d_gene: -

CDR3aa: CASSPQTGLYEQYF
CDR3nt: TGTGCCAGCAGCCCGCAGACAGGGCTCTACGAGCAGTACTTC
j_gene: TRBJ2-7
abundance: -
v_gene: TRBV7-7
d_gene: TRBD1

CDR3aa: CASSIRTGRRDGYTF
CDR3nt: TGTGCCAGCAGCATAAGGACAGGGAGAAGGGATGGCTACACCTTC
j_gene: TRBJ1-2
abundance: -
v_gene: TRBV5-4
d_gene: TRBD1

CDR3aa: CASSHLADGYTF
CDR3nt: TGTGCCAGCAGCCACCTGGCCGATGGCTACACCTTC
j_gene: TRBJ1-2
abundance: few
v_gene: TRBV7-8
d_gene: -

CDR3aa: CASSLGGGSYGYTF
CDR3nt: TGTGCCAGCAGCTTAGGTGGCGGGTCCTATGGCTACACCTTC
j_gene: TRBJ1-2
abundance: few
v_gene: TRBV7-2
d_gene: -

CDR3aa: CASSLGQGQYF
CDR3nt: TGTGCCAGCAGCTTAGGACAGGGGCAGTACTTC
j_gene: TRBJ2-7
abundance: -
v_gene: TRBV7-6
d_gene: TRBD1

CDR3aa: CASSNPAGAADTQYF
CDR3nt: TGCGCCAGCAGCAACCCAGCGGGGGCGGCAGATACGCAGTATTTT
j_gene: TRBJ2-3
abundance: few
v_gene: TRBV5-1
d_gene: TRBD2

CDR3aa: CATIAGDASGANVLTF
CDR3nt: TGTGCCACCATAGCGGGGGATGCCTCTGGGGCCAACGTCCTGACTTTC
j_gene: TRBJ2-6
abundance: -
v_gene: TRBV28
d_gene: TRBD2

CDR3aa: CASSSGLAGREQFF
CDR3nt: TGCGCCAGCAGCTCGGGACTAGCGGGGCGGGAGCAGTTCTTC
j_gene: TRBJ2-1
abundance: few
v_gene: TRBV5-1
d_gene: TRBD2